One T cell receptor (beta chain) is described in this entry. What it binds is unknown. A multiplex PCR was run with 60 Vbeta primers and 13 Jbeta primers. The repertoire was sequenced with immunoSEQ multiplex PCR; TCRdb's copy has only in-frame clones and lacks some. In the table there are roughly 150,000 clones, around 84% of which are singletons. The data derive from a study of cytomegalovirus exposure and HLA in healthy donors. The study's findings and limits: Earlier findings revealed that most TCR beta V segments proved productive either about 90% or about 30% of the time. The CMV antigen specificity of a few CMV-associated chains was confirmed through in vitro analysis.

There are 15 residues in the CDR3. The V segment lost 3 bases and the J segment 4 bases; nucleotides outside the gene matches: 5. The germline gives CDR1 SNHLY, CDR2 FYNNEI. This receptor was taken from a woman aged 18-29 years in good health and CMV-seronegative. J is TRBJ2-3 and V is TRBV2; 9 nucleotides line up with TRBD2. The sequencing input was PBMCs. This CDR3 is CASSDRTSVPDTQYF. CDR3 DNA sequence: TGTGCCAGCAGTGACCGGACTAGCGTACCAGATACGCAGTATTTT.